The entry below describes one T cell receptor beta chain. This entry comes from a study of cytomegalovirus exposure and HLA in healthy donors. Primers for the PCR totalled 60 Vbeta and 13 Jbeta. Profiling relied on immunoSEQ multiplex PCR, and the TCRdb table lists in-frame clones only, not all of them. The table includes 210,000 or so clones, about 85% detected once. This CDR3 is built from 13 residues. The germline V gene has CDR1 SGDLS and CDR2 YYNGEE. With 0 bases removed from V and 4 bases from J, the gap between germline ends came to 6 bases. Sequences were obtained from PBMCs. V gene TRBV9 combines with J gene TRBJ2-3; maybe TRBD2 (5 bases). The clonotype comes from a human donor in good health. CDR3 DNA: TGTGCCAGCAGCGTAGCCGGGGCAGATACGCAGTATTTT. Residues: CASSVAGADTQYF.